The rows below give T cell receptor beta chains drawn from one sample of a study of CD8 T cells in ankylosing spondylitis. TCRdb recomputed calls from the 5' RACE reads with MiXCR, one row per CDR3 protein. The sample comprises approximately 500,000 distinct CDR3 sequences, 9.5% to 15% of which are singletons, and about 6.8% rests with the top ten. The material sequenced was blood, either unsorted or a sorted T cell fraction (not recorded which). The source is a male donor with ankylosing spondylitis. CDR3s include the opening cysteine and the closing phenylalanine or tryptophan. Rows may omit the clone size; those that give it use once, few, many or a size class.

>12|TRBV10-3|many|TRBJ2-5
CATNSGGETQYF
>17|TRBV3-1|many|TRBJ2-1
CASSQPSGPRDGGEQFF
>16|TRBV7-8|.|TRBJ1-3
CASSYKGLSSGNTIYF
>12|TRBV24-1|.|TRBJ2-3
CATSDRTDTQYF
>12|TRBV29-1|few|TRBJ2-1
CSVNRAGNEQFF
>16|TRBV5-1|.|TRBJ2-7
CASSSTQGQGGHEQYF
>16|TRBV11-2|few|TRBJ2-7
CASSQDYSGSPYEQYF
>16|TRBV20-1|few|TRBJ1-5
CSARQTIFGNNQPQHF
>17|TRBV24-1|many|TRBJ2-1
CATSEYPGLAGLDEQFF
>13|TRBV5-1|few|TRBJ2-3
CASGPSGRDTQYF
>14|TRBV12-3/TRBV12-4|.|TRBJ1-2
CASSLKVASPGYTF
>16|TRBV4-2|few|TRBJ2-5
CASSQVSLSGGWTQYF
>15|TRBV15|few|TRBJ1-2
CATSRDFDSYYGYTF
>13|TRBV6-6|.|TRBJ1-5
CASNRGFNQPQHF
>15|TRBV4-2|few|TRBJ1-5
CASSQVEGTNQPQHF
>15|TRBV6-1|few|TRBJ2-3
CASSPSGPSTDTQYF
>16|TRBV29-1|.|TRBJ1-2
CSGSGRTQEANYGYTF
>14|TRBV7-2|many|TRBJ1-2
CASSSQGGNYGYTF
>15|TRBV3-1|.|TRBJ2-3
CASSRGLAGGLRTYF
>14|TRBV4-2|.|TRBJ1-4
CASSQVGREEKLFF
>15|TRBV20-1|.|TRBJ2-1
CSATDGLAGVNEQFF
>19|TRBV6-1|.|TRBJ2-7
CASSDAGLGLAGLRYEQYF
>13|TRBV20-1|.|TRBJ2-3
CSAVLRGADTQYF
>16|TRBV5-4|.|TRBJ1-1
CASSLAARQGNTEAFF
>14|TRBV6-1|.|TRBJ2-1
CASRGSLRDSQQFF
>13|TRBV5-6|few|TRBJ1-5
CASSLRENQPQHF
>12|TRBV3-1|few|TRBJ1-5
CASSKVGQPQHF
>15|TRBV5-1|once|TRBJ2-2
CASTIYRAVTGELFF
>15|TRBV24-1|.|TRBJ2-5
CATSIWTGGWETQYF
>16|TRBV2|few|TRBJ2-3
CASSPGTGRGTDTQYF
>16|TRBV11-2|many|TRBJ2-1
CASSRDPQSSYNEQFF
>14|TRBV5-1|.|TRBJ1-6
CASSTLSGASPLHF
>14|TRBV6-5|.|TRBJ2-5
CASSYSRRPETQYF
>15|TRBV5-1|few|TRBJ2-1
CASSLEGGLYNEQFF
>14|TRBV9|.|TRBJ2-3
CASSVSGNTDTQYF
>13|TRBV20-1|many|TRBJ1-3
CSARDGGRNTIYF
>14|TRBV24-1|few|TRBJ1-4
CATSDSRGSEKLFF
>16|TRBV19|few|TRBJ1-2
CASSALRDRANYGYTF
>12|TRBV30|.|TRBJ2-3
CAWTSGHGTQYF
>14|TRBV12-5|few|TRBJ1-1
CASGMGQANTEAFF
>15|TRBV7-8|.|TRBJ2-5
CASSLVGLGQETQYF
>14|TRBV29-1|.|TRBJ2-1
CSVEPSGRANEQFF
>15|TRBV12-3/TRBV12-4|few|TRBJ2-1
CASSRTSGSVDEQFF
>12|TRBV7-9|many|TRBJ2-3
CASSRAANTQYF
>13|TRBV25-1|few|TRBJ1-1
CASTEGTMTEAFF
>11|TRBV20-1|few|TRBJ2-3
CSAKVGDTQYF
>14|TRBV3-1|.|TRBJ1-4
CASSQATVNEKLFF
>14|TRBV18|.|TRBJ2-1
CASSRSPQDNEQFF
>14|TRBV4-1|.|TRBJ2-1
CASSQIARANEQFF
>17|TRBV2|many|TRBJ2-6
CASSRGLAVSGANVLTF
>18|TRBV21-1|.|TRBJ1-4
CASSKGASSPAINEKLFF
>12|TRBV24-1|many|TRBJ1-1
CATSDPGQEAFF
>12|TRBV9|.|TRBJ1-1
CASSHWGSEAFF
>14|TRBV12-3/TRBV12-4|many|TRBJ2-1
CASSLMASSHEQFF